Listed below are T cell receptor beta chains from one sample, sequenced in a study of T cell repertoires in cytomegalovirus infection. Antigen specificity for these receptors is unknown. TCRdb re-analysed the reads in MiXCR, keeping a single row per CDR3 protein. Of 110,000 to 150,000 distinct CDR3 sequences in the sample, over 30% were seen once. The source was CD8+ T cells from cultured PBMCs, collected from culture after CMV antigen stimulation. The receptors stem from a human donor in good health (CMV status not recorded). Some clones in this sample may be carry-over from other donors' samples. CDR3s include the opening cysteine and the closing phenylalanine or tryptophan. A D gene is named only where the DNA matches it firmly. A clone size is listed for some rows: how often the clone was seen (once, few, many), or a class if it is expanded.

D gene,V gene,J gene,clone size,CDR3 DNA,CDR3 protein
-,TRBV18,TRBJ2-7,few,TGTGCCAGCTCACCACTCGACGGTATCTACGAGCAGTACTTC,CASSPLDGIYEQYF
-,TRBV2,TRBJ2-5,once,TGTGCCAGCAGTGGGGGACTTAGGGAGACCCAGTACTTC,CASSGGLRETQYF
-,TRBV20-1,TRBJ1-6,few,TGCAGTGCGGATGACAGTGAAAGGAGCTCCTATAATTCACCCCTCCACTTT,CSADDSERSSYNSPLHF
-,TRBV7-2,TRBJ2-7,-,TGTGCCAGCAGCACTAGCGCCAACAGGGGAACCTACGAGCAGTACTTC,CASSTSANRGTYEQYF
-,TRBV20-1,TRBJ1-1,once,TGCAGTGCTCTAGGGGGGGATTACACTGAAGCTTTCTTT,CSALGGDYTEAFF
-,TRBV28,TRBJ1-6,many,TGTGCCAGCAGCCTCTCGGATCTCGGTTCACCCCTCCACTTT,CASSLSDLGSPLHF
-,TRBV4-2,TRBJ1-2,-,TGTGCCAGCAGCCAAGAGTTAGCAGGCGCCTATGGCTACACCTTC,CASSQELAGAYGYTF
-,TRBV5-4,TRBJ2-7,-,TGTGCCAGCAGCTTGAGGTGGGGTGTGCACGAGCAGTACTTC,CASSLRWGVHEQYF
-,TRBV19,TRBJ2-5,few,TGTGCCAGTAGTATAGTGGACCAAGAGACCCAGTACTTC,CASSIVDQETQYF
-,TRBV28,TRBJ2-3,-,TGTGCCAGCAGTTTACTAGGGACAAGGGATACGCAGTATTTT,CASSLLGTRDTQYF
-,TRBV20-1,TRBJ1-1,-,TGCAGTGCTACCTGGGGCATAAACACTGAAGCTTTCTTT,CSATWGINTEAFF
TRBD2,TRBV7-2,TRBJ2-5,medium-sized,TGTGCCAGCAGCTTAGAACTAGCGGGAGAGACCCAGTACTTC,CASSLELAGETQYF
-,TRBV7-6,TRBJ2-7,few,TGTGCCAGCAGCAACGGACCAAGCTCCTACGAGCAGTACTTC,CASSNGPSSYEQYF
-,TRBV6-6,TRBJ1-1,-,TGTGCCAGCAGTTACTCCGGGTTCCTCTTCCCTGAAGCTTTCTTT,CASSYSGFLFPEAFF
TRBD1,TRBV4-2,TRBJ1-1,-,TGTGCCAGCAGCCAACTGGGGGACAGTTCGTGGGGGACTGAAGCTTTCTTT,CASSQLGDSSWGTEAFF
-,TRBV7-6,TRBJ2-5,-,TGTGCCAGCAGCTTAGGGCTCAAAGAGACCCAGTACTTC,CASSLGLKETQYF
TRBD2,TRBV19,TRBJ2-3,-,TGTGCCAGTAGTACCTACCCCGGGACTAGCGGGGGGTTAGGCCTCACAGATACGCAGTATTTT,CASSTYPGTSGGLGLTDTQYF
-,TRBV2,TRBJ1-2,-,TGTGCCAGCAGTGAAACGGGGACATTTTATGGCTACACCTTC,CASSETGTFYGYTF
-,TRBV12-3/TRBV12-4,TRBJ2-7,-,TGTGCCAGCAGCCGGCAAGGGCCCGGGGGCGAGCAGTACTTC,CASSRQGPGGEQYF
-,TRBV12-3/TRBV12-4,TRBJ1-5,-,TGTGCCAGCAGTTTGTGGGGCGGGCAGCCCCAGCATTTT,CASSLWGGQPQHF
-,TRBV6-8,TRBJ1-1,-,TGTGCCAGCAACAAATTTGGACAGACCTCAGAGGGCACTGAAGCTTTCTTT,CASNKFGQTSEGTEAFF
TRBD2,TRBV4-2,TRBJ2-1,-,TGTGCCAGCAGCCAAGATTGGCTAGCGGGCCCCTCCTACAATGAGCAGTTCTTC,CASSQDWLAGPSYNEQFF
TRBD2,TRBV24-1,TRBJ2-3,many,TGTGCCACCAGTGATTTGCGGCTTAGCGGGGACTCTAGCACAGATACGCAGTATTTT,CATSDLRLSGDSSTDTQYF
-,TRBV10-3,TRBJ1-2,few,TGTGCCATCAGTGACTCCGAGGGCTACACCTTC,CAISDSEGYTF
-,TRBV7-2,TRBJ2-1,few,TGTGCCAGCAGCTTCGGTAGCGGATACAATGAGCAGTTCTTC,CASSFGSGYNEQFF
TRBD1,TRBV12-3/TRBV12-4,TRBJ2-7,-,TGTGCCAGCAGTCCAGACAGGGTTGGCTACGAGCAGTACTTC,CASSPDRVGYEQYF
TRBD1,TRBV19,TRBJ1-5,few,TGTGCCAGTAGTACCGATACCGGGACAGGGACCTCTGGCAATCAGCCCCAGCATTTT,CASSTDTGTGTSGNQPQHF
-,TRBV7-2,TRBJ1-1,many,TGTGCCAGCAGCGCCAGGGGCCAGAACACTGAAGCTTTCTTT,CASSARGQNTEAFF
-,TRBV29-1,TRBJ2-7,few,TGCAGCGTCGGGACTGACTTATACGAGCAGTACTTC,CSVGTDLYEQYF
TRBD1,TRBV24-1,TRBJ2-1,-,TGTGCCATACGACAGGGGGCGTATAGCAATGAGCAGTTCTTC,CAIRQGAYSNEQFF
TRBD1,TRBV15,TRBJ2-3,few,TGTGCCACCAGCAGTTGGGACAGGGAAAGCACAGATACGCAGTATTTT,CATSSWDRESTDTQYF
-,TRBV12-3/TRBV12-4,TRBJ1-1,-,TGTGCCAGCAGTTTAGCGGGGGGGGGCACTGAAGCTTTCTTT,CASSLAGGGTEAFF
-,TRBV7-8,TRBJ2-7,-,TGTGCCAGCAGCTTATTCCCAGGGGTGAACGAGCAGTACTTC,CASSLFPGVNEQYF
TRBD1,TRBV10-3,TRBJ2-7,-,TGTGCCATCAGTGGGGGACAGTACTACGAGCAGTACTTC,CAISGGQYYEQYF
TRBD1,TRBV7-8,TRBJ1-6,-,TGTGCCAGCAGCAAGACGACCGGGACAGGGAATTCACCCCTCCACTTT,CASSKTTGTGNSPLHF
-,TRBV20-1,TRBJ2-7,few,TGCAGTGCTAGAGACAACCGGGACACTTCCTCCTACGAGCAGTACTTC,CSARDNRDTSSYEQYF
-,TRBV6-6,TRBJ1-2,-,TGTGCCAGCAGTTACTCGTCACAGGGAAAGGCCTATGGCTACACCTTC,CASSYSSQGKAYGYTF
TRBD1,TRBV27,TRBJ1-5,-,TGTGCCAGCAGTTCTCGTAGAGGGGGCGCGGGCAACCAGCCCCAGCATTTT,CASSSRRGGAGNQPQHF
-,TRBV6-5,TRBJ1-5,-,TGTGCCAGCAGCCCGACACTTTTAGTAAATCAGCCCCAGCATTTT,CASSPTLLVNQPQHF
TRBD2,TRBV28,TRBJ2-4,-,TGTGCCAGCAGTTTTTCGGGTCTAGCGGAAAACATTCAGTACTTC,CASSFSGLAENIQYF
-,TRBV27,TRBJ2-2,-,TGTGCCTTATTGACGGGGTCCGGGGAGCTGTTTTTT,CALLTGSGELFF
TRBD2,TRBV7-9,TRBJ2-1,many,TGTGCCAGCAGCCCCCTCCTAGCGGGGGGGCATTACAATGAGCAGTTCTTC,CASSPLLAGGHYNEQFF